This TCR beta chain was recovered during a study of CD8 T cells in ankylosing spondylitis. Libraries of TCR beta came from quantitative 5'-RACE with molecular barcodes. TCRdb reprocessed the 5' RACE reads via MiXCR and lists one record per CDR3 protein. The table includes around 39,000 distinct CDR3 sequences, approximately 10% detected once. CDR1 and CDR2 (germline): MDHEN, SYDVKM. The CDR3 totals 18 residues. The V segment lost 6 bases and the J segment 0 bases; nucleotides outside the gene matches: 10. This clonotype was seen at least ten times. The V call is TRBV28, the J call TRBJ2-4; 11 nucleotides match TRBD2. This TCR was sampled from a male donor with ankylosing spondylitis. Sequencing was done on a sample of synovial fluid, either unsorted or a sorted T cell fraction (not recorded which). The CDR3: CASSLLPGLAEAKNIQYF. CDR3 in DNA: TGTGCCAGCAGCTTACTCCCGGGACTAGCGGAAGCCAAAAACATTCAGTACTTC. Supplemented by reference TRBV28 and TRBJ2-4, the full variable domain reads DVKVTQSSRYLVKRTGEKVFLECVQDMDHENMFWYRQDPGLGLRLIYFSYDVKMKEKGDIPEGYSVSREKKERFSLILESASTNQTSMYLCASSLLPGLAEAKNIQYFGAGTRLSVL.